The sequence of this T cell receptor (beta chain) was determined in a study of shared clonotypes between healthy human individuals. The germline V gene encodes CDR1 LNHDA and CDR2 SQIVND (reference sequence). V gave up 11 bases and J gave up 3 bases, with 13 bases separating them. The CDR3 covers 13 residues. CD8 cells regarded as naive lacked CD45RO, were positively chosen for CCR7, and omitted terminally differentiated effector memory CD45RA+ cells. Sequenced by immunoSEQ multiplex PCR; TCRdb stores in-frame clones only, minus some. In the table there are just over 2,000,000 clones, 85% to 95% of which are singletons.

The sequenced sample consisted of naive CD8+ T cells sorted from blood. The TCR originated in a man younger than 35 in good health. The V gene is TRBV19, the J gene TRBJ2-2; a possible D gene is TRBD2 (6 bases). CDR3 DNA: TGTGCCTGTGGGGGGTCGTACACCGGGGAGCTGTTTTTT. This sequence encodes CACGGSYTGELFF.